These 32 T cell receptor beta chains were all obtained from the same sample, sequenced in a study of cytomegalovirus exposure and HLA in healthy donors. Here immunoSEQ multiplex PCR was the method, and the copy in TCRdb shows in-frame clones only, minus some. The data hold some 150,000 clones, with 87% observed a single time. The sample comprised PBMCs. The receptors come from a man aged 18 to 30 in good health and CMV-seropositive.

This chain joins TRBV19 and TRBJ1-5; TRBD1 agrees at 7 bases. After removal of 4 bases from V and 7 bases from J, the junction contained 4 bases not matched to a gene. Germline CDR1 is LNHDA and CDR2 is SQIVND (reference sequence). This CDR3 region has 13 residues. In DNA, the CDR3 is TGTGCCAGTAGTACGACAGGGAACCAGCCCCAGCATTTT. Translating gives CASSTTGNQPQHF.

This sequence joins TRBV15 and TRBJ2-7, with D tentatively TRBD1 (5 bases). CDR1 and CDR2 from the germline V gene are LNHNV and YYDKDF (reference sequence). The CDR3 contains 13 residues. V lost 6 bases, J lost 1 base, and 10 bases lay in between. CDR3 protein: CATSPGRSYEQYF. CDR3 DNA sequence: TGTGCCACCAGTCCAGGGCGATCCTACGAGCAGTACTTC.

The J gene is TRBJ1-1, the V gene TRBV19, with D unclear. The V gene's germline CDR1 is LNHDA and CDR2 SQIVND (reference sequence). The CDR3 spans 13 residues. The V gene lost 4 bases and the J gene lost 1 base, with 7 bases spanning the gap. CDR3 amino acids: CASSTKQNTEAFF. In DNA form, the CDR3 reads TGTGCCAGTAGTACCAAACAGAACACTGAAGCTTTCTTT. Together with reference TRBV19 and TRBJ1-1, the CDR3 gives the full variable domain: DGGITQSPKYLFRKEGQNVTLSCEQNLNHDAMYWYRQDPGQGLRLIYYSQIVNDFQKGDIAEGYSVSREKKESFPLTVTSAQKNPTAFYLCASSTKQNTEAFFGQGTRLTVV.

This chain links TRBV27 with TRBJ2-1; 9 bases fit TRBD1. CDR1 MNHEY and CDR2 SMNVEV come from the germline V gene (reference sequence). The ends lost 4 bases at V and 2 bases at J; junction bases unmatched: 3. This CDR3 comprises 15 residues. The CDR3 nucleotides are TGTGCCAGCAGTTCCGGGACAGGGCCCTACAATGAGCAGTTCTTC. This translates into CASSSGTGPYNEQFF.

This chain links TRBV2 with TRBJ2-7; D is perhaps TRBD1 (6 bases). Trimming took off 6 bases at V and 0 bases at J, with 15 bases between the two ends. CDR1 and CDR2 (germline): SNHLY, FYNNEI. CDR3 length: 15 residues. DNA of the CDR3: TGTGCCAGCAGCATTTTGACAGGTAGCTCCTACGAGCAGTACTTC. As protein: CASSILTGSSYEQYF.

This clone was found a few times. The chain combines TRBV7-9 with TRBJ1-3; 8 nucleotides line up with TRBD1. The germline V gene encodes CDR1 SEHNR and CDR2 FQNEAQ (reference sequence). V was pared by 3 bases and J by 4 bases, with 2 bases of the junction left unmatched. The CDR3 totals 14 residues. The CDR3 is CASSLTGAGNTIYF. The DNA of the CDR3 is TGTGCCAGCAGCTTGACAGGGGCCGGAAACACCATATATTTT. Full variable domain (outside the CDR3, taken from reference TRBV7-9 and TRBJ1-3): DTGVSQNPRHKITKRGQNVTFRCDPISEHNRLYWYRQTLGQGPEFLTYFQNEAQLEKSRLLSDRFSAERPKGSFSTLEIQRTEQGDSAMYLCASSLTGAGNTIYFGEGSWLTVV.

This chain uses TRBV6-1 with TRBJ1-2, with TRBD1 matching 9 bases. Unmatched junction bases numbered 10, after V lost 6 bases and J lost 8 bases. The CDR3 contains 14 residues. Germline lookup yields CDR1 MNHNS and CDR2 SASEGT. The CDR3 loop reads CASRDRGTGGGYTF. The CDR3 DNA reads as TGTGCCAGCAGGGACAGGGGAACGGGGGGCGGCTACACCTTC.

In nucleotides, the CDR3 is TGTGCCAGCAGCTGGAATGAGGAAACTGAAGCTTTCTTT. It codes for CASSWNEETEAFF. The chain joins TRBV11-2 to TRBJ1-1, with D hard to call. The V gene lost 4 bases and the J gene lost 5 bases, with 11 bases spanning the gap. Germline-derived CDR1 and CDR2 are SGHAT and FQNNGV. The CDR3 spans 13 residues.

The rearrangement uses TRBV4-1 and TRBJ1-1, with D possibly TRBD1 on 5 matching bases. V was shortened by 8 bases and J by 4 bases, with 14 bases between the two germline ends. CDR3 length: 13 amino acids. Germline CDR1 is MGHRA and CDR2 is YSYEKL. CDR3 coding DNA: TGCGCCAGCGCCCGGGGGGGAAGCACTGAAGCTTTCTTT. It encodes CASARGGSTEAFF.

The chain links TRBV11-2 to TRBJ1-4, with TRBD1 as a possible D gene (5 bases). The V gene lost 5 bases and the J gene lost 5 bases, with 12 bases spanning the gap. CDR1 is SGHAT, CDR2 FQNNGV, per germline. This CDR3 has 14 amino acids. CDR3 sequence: CASSRPGLNEKLFF. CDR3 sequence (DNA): TGTGCCAGCAGCCGACCGGGACTGAATGAAAAACTGTTTTTT.

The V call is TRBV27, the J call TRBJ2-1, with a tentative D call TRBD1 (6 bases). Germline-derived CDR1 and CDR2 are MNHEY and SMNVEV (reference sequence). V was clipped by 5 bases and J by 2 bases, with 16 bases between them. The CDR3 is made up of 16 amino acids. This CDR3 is CASSPGGGQPYNEQFF. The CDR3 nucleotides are TGTGCCAGCAGTCCGGGTGGTGGACAGCCCTACAATGAGCAGTTCTTC.

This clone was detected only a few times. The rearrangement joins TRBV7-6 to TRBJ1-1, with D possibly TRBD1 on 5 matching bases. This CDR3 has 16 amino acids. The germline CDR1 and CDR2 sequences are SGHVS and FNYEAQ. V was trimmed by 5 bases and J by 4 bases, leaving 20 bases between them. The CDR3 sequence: CASSQIAAGPGTEAFF. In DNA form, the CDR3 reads TGTGCCAGCAGCCAGATCGCTGCAGGGCCGGGCACTGAAGCTTTCTTT.

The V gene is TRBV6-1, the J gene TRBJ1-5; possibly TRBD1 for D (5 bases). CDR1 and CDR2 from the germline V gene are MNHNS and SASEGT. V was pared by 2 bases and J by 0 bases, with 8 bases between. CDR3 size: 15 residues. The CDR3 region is CASSEMTASNQPQHF. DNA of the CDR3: TGTGCCAGCAGTGAAATGACAGCTAGCAATCAGCCCCAGCATTTT.

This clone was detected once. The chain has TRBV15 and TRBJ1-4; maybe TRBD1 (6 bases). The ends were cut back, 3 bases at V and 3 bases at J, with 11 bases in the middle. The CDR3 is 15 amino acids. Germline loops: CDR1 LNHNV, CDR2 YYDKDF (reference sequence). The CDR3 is CATSRQTGPNEKLFF. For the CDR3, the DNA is TGTGCCACCAGCAGGCAGACAGGACCTAATGAAAAACTGTTTTTT.

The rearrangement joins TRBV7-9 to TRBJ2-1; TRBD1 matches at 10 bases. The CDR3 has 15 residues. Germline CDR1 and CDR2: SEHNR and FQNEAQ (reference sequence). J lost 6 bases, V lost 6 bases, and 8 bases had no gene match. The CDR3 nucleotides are TGTGCCAGCAGTCCCGGGACAGGGGAGTCCAATGAGCAGTTCTTC. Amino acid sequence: CASSPGTGESNEQFF.

The CDR3 loop is CASSSWENEQFF. DNA of the CDR3: TGTGCCAGCAGCTCCTGGGAGAATGAGCAGTTCTTC. The rearrangement links TRBV5-4 to TRBJ2-1; tentatively, D is TRBD2 (5 bases). Trimming left V 3 bases short and J 7 bases short, with 8 bases between. Per the germline V gene, CDR1 is SGHNT and CDR2 is YYREEE (reference sequence). CDR3 length: 12 amino acids.

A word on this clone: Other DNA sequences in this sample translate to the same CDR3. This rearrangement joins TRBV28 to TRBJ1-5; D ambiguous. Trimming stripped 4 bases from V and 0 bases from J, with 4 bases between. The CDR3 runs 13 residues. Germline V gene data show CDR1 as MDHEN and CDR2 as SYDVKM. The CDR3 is CASSSYSNQPQHF. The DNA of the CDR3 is TGTGCCAGCAGTTCTTATAGCAATCAGCCCCAGCATTTT.

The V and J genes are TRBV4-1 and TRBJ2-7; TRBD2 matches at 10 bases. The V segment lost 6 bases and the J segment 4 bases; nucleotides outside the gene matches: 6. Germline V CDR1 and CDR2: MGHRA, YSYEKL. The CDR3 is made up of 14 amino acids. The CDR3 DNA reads TGCGCCAGCAGTTTTCTAGCGGGAGTTTACGAGCAGTACTTC. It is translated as CASSFLAGVYEQYF.

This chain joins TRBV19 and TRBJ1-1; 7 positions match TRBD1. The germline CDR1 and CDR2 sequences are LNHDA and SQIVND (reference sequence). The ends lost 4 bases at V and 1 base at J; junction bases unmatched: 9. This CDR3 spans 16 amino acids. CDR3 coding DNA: TGTGCCAGTAGTACTCTCAGGACAGGAGGGAACACTGAAGCTTTCTTT. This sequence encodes CASSTLRTGGNTEAFF.

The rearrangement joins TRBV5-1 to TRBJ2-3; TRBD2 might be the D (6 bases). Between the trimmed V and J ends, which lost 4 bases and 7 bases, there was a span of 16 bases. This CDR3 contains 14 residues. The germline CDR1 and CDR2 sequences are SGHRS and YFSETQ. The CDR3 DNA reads TGCGCCAGCAGCCGCTCCCAGGCGGGAAATACGCAGTATTTT. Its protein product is CASSRSQAGNTQYF.

CDR3 sequence: CASRATYKEVRGEQYF. The CDR3 bases are TGTGCCAGTAGGGCCACTTATAAGGAGGTGAGGGGGGAGCAGTACTTC. The J gene is TRBJ2-7, the V gene TRBV19; tentative D call: TRBD1 (6 bases). The germline V and J ends were trimmed by 6 bases and 7 bases, with 25 bases remaining between them. Germline assignment: CDR1 LNHDA and CDR2 SQIVND (reference sequence). The CDR3 is made up of 16 amino acids.

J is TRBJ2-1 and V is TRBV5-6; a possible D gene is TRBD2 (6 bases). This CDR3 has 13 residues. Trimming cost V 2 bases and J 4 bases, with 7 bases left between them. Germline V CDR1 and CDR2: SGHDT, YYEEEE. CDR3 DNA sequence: TGTGCCAGCAGCTTTAGCGGTTACAATGAGCAGTTCTTC. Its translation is CASSFSGYNEQFF. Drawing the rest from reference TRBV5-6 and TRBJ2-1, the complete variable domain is DAGVTQSPTHLIKTRGQQVTLRCSPKSGHDTVSWYQQALGQGPQFIFQYYEEEERQRGNFPDRFSGHQFPNYSSELNVNALLLGDSALYLCASSFSGYNEQFFGPGTRLTVL.

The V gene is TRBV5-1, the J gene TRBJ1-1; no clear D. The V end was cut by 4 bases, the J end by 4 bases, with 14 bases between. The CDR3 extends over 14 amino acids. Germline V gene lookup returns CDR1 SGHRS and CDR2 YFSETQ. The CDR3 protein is CASSPNVGGTEAFF. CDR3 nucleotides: TGCGCCAGCAGCCCCAACGTAGGCGGCACTGAAGCTTTCTTT.

CDR3 coding DNA: TGTGCCAGCAGCCAATGGACAAGTACCTACGAGCAGTACTTC. Encoded protein: CASSQWTSTYEQYF. The genes are TRBV16 and TRBJ2-7; the D gene is possibly TRBD1 (5 bases). The germline V gene encodes CDR1 KGHSY and CDR2 FQNENV. Trimming took off 1 base at V and 2 bases at J, with 9 bases between the two ends. This CDR3 has 14 residues.

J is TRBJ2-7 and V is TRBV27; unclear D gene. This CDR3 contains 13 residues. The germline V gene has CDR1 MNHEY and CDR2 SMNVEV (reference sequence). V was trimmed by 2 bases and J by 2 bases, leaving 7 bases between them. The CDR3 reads CASSLTATYEQYF. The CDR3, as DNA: TGTGCCAGCAGTTTAACCGCTACCTACGAGCAGTACTTC.

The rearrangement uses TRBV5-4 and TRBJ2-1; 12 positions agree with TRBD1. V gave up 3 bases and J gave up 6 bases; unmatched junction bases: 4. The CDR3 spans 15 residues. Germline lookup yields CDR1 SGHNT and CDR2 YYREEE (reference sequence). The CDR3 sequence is CASSSGTGGSNEQFF. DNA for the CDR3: TGTGCCAGCAGCTCCGGGACAGGGGGCTCCAATGAGCAGTTCTTC.

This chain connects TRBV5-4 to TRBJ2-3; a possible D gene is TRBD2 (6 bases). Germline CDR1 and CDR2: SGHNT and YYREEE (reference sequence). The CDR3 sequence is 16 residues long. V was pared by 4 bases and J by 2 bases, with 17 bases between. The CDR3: CASSPGWGEYTDTQYF. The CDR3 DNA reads TGTGCCAGCAGCCCGGGGTGGGGGGAGTACACAGATACGCAGTATTTT.

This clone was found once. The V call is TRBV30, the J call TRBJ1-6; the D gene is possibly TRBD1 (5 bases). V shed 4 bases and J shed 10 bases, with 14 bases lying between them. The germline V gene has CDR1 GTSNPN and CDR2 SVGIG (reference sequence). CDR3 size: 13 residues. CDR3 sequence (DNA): TGTGCCTGGACCTACGGAGGGGAATCACCCCTCCACTTT. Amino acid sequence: CAWTYGGESPLHF.

For the CDR3, the DNA is TGTGCCAGTAGTATAGGATGGGGAGGGGAGCAGTACTTC. Translating gives CASSIGWGGEQYF. The V call is TRBV19, the J call TRBJ2-7, with 7 bases fitting TRBD2. V was clipped by 1 base and J by 7 bases; unmatched bases: 4. The CDR3 has 13 residues. Germline assignment: CDR1 LNHDA and CDR2 SQIVND (reference sequence). The entire variable domain, with the rest obtained from reference TRBV19 and TRBJ2-7, is as follows: DGGITQSPKYLFRKEGQNVTLSCEQNLNHDAMYWYRQDPGQGLRLIYYSQIVNDFQKGDIAEGYSVSREKKESFPLTVTSAQKNPTAFYLCASSIGWGGEQYFGPGTRLTVT.

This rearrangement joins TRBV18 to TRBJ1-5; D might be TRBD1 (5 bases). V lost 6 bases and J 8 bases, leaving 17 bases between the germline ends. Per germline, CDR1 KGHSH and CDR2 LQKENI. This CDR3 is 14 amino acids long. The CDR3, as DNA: TGTGCCAGCTCGCCCTCGGGGGGGGGTGAGCCCCAGCATTTT. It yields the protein CASSPSGGGEPQHF.

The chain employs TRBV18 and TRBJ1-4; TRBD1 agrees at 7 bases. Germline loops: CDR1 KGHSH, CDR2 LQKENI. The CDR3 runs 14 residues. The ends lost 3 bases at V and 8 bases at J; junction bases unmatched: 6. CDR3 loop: CASSPKKQGEKLFF. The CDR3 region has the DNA TGTGCCAGCTCACCTAAAAAACAGGGGGAAAAACTGTTTTTT.

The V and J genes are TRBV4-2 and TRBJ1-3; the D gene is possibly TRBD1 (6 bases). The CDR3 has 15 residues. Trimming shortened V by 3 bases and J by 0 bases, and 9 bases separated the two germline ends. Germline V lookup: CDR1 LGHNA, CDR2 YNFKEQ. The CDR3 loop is CASSHNRDSGNTIYF. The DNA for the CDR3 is TGTGCCAGCAGCCACAACAGGGACTCTGGAAACACCATATATTTT.